This T cell receptor (beta chain) is from a study of control samples from healthy donors and cancer patients (dated by TCRdb to between 2020 and 2021). Libraries were prepared through the immunoSEQ multiplex PCR assay. The clones in this table, taken by TCRdb from immuneACCESS, are in-frame only. Not every clone is retained; where verified, under half of the shortfall comes from an unresolved V gene, and the cause of the rest is unknown. The sample records about 53,000 clones, roughly nine tenths of which are singletons. The ten top clones hold roughly an eighth of the sample. This clone was seen once. The antigen this receptor binds is unknown. One base away there is no much larger clone; base qualities are not given. The CDR3, cysteine through phenylalanine, is 17 amino acids long. Only the CDR3 portion is preserved as DNA: 51 bases, with reading frame beginning at the first base. The germline V gene supplies CDR1 SNHLY and CDR2 FYNNEI. V drops 5 bases and J drops 2 bases, leaving 22 bases in between.

Here the chain combines TRBV2 and TRBJ2-7, with the D gene not clear enough to name. The TCR originated in a man aged 55 to 70 with head and neck cancer. The sequencing sample was made of PBMCs. The CDR3 region: CASSPNVRWVYTYEQYF. In nucleotides, the sequence is TGTGCCAGCAGTCCAAACGTACGGTGGGTCTACACCTACGAGCAGTACTTC. Reference TRBV2 and TRBJ2-7 proteins supply the regions before and after the CDR3; the full variable domain is: EPEVTQTPSHQVTQMGQEVILRCVPISNHLYFYWYRQILGQKVEFLVSFYNNEISEKSEIFDDQFSVERPDGSNFTLKIRSTKLEDSAMYFCASSPNVRWVYTYEQYFGPGTRLTVT.